This is a list of T cell receptor beta chains from one sample in a study of blood T cell repertoires in COVID-19. Libraries were prepared by immunoSEQ multiplex PCR; TCRdb keeps only in-frame clonotypes and omits some of them. This sample has 250,000 to 350,000 clones, with approximately 91% found just once. Input material: peripheral blood. Every receptor here comes from a man younger than 35 with active or convalescent COVID-19. Each CDR3 is given with its conserved first and last residue. Each record gives: J gene, clone size, V gene, D gene, CDR3 protein, CDR3 DNA. D genes are given only for firm matches. Clone size is not always given. Where it is, it says once, few, many or a class for expanded clones.

>TRBJ2-4|.|TRBV4-3|.
CASSPKISGGEYLAKNIQYF
TGCGCCAGCAGTCCTAAAATTAGTGGGGGCGAGTACCTAGCCAAAAACATTCAGTACTTC
>TRBJ2-1|.|TRBV7-8|TRBD2
CASSLVAGRDEQFF
TGTGCCAGCAGCTTAGTTGCGGGGAGGGATGAGCAGTTCTTC
>TRBJ1-1|.|TRBV7-2|.
CASSFSRGMNTEAFF
TGTGCCAGCAGCTTCTCTCGAGGAATGAACACTGAAGCTTTCTTT
>TRBJ1-4|.|TRBV18|.
CASSPQDSPYEKLFF
TGTGCCAGCTCACCACAGGACAGTCCCTATGAAAAACTGTTTTTT
>TRBJ2-3|.|TRBV11-2|.
CASSPAVDTQYF
TGTGCCAGCAGCCCTGCGGTGGATACGCAGTATTTT
>TRBJ2-5|.|TRBV3-1/TRBV3-2|.
CASSLLETQYF
TGTGCCAGCAGCCTTCTAGAGACCCAGTACTTC
>TRBJ2-7|.|TRBV15|TRBD2
CATSSPGRGGEQYF
TGTGCCACCAGCAGCCCAGGGAGGGGTGGCGAGCAGTACTTC
>TRBJ1-3|.|TRBV7-6|.
CASRDWAGNTIYF
TGTGCCAGCAGGGACTGGGCTGGGAACACCATATATTTT
>TRBJ2-3|.|TRBV27|TRBD2
CASSPRTSGGTDTQYF
TGTGCCAGCAGTCCTAGGACTAGCGGGGGCACAGATACGCAGTATTTT
>TRBJ1-2|.|TRBV14|.
CASSPRQADGYTF
TGTGCCAGCAGCCCTAGACAGGCAGATGGCTACACCTTC
>TRBJ1-5|once|TRBV7-2|.
CASSLQGGSNQPQHF
TGTGCCAGCAGCTTACAGGGTGGGAGCAATCAGCCCCAGCATTTT
>TRBJ2-5|.|TRBV5-6|TRBD2
CASSLAYGGSQETQYF
TGTGCCAGCAGCTTGGCATACGGGGGGTCCCAAGAGACCCAGTACTTC
>TRBJ1-1|.|TRBV28|TRBD1
CASSLGRGAAFF
TGTGCCAGCAGTTTAGGCAGGGGGGCAGCTTTCTTT
>TRBJ2-4|.|TRBV11-2|.
CASSSIAKNIQYF
TGTGCCAGCAGCTCAATAGCCAAAAACATTCAGTACTTC
>TRBJ2-5|.|TRBV5-1|.
CASSPGGAGLQETQYF
TGCGCCAGCAGCCCTGGCGGGGCAGGGCTCCAAGAGACCCAGTACTTC
>TRBJ2-7|.|TRBV7-2|.
CASSFGDSYEQYF
TGTGCCAGCAGCTTCGGGGACTCCTACGAGCAGTACTTC
>TRBJ2-2|.|TRBV5-1|.
CASSSGGGTGELFF
TGCGCCAGCAGTTCTGGGGGCGGCACCGGGGAGCTGTTTTTT
>TRBJ1-2|.|TRBV7-2|.
CASSFTDSNYGYTF
TGTGCCAGCAGCTTCACGGACAGTAACTATGGCTACACCTTC
>TRBJ1-1|.|TRBV6-5|TRBD1
CACRQGVMSITEAFF
TGTGCCTGTCGACAGGGGGTGATGTCGATCACTGAAGCTTTCTTT
>TRBJ2-1|.|TRBV6-2/TRBV6-3|TRBD2
CASRPTSGGTYNEQFF
TGTGCCAGCAGACCTACTAGCGGGGGGACCTACAATGAGCAGTTCTTC
>TRBJ2-5|.|TRBV24-1|TRBD2
CATSEGGSAATQYF
TGTGCCACCAGTGAGGGGGGGTCAGCAGCGACCCAGTACTTC
>TRBJ2-7|.|TRBV9|TRBD2
CASSVTSGGSYEQYF
TGTGCCAGCAGCGTAACGAGCGGGGGGTCCTACGAGCAGTACTTC
>TRBJ2-7|.|TRBV6-6|TRBD1
CASSPRTGSYYEQYF
TGTGCCAGCAGTCCCCGGACAGGGTCGTACTACGAGCAGTACTTC
>TRBJ1-2|few|TRBV7-9|.
CASSFSGFDTNYGYTF
TGTGCCAGCAGCTTCTCTGGGTTCGACACTAACTATGGCTACACCTTC
>TRBJ2-5|.|TRBV3-1/TRBV3-2|TRBD2
CASRHSGGPKETQYF
TGTGCCAGCAGACATAGCGGGGGACCAAAAGAGACCCAGTACTTC
>TRBJ1-1|.|TRBV5-1|TRBD1
CASSSTGELEAFF
TGCGCCAGCAGCTCAACAGGGGAGTTGGAGGCTTTCTTT
>TRBJ1-5|.|TRBV9|TRBD1
CASSDTGGGNQPQHF
TGTGCCAGCAGCGATACAGGGGGGGGCAATCAGCCCCAGCATTTT
>TRBJ2-1|.|TRBV10-3|TRBD2
CAISEVGTSGVGQFF
TGTGCCATCAGTGAAGTGGGGACTAGCGGGGTTGGGCAGTTCTTC
>TRBJ2-1|.|TRBV5-5|.
CASSPDGSNEQFF
TGTGCCAGCAGTCCGGACGGGAGCAATGAGCAGTTCTTC
>TRBJ2-7|.|TRBV6-6|TRBD2
CASSYRSGGSSYEQYF
TGTGCCAGCAGTTATAGGAGCGGGGGAAGCTCCTACGAGCAGTACTTC
>TRBJ1-3|.|TRBV25-1|TRBD1
CASSARDRGNTIYF
TGTGCCAGCAGTGCCCGGGACAGGGGAAACACCATATATTTT
>TRBJ2-3|.|TRBV7-3|TRBD2
CASSPLSGGAEATDTQYF
TGTGCCAGCAGCCCCCTTAGCGGGGGGGCAGAAGCCACAGATACGCAGTATTTT
>TRBJ1-1|.|TRBV5-5|.
CASSSDIIYTEAFF
TGTGCCAGCAGCTCTGACATCATATACACTGAAGCTTTCTTT
>TRBJ1-4|.|TRBV9|TRBD1
CASSGQTGVGEKLFF
TGTGCCAGCAGCGGACAAACAGGGGTTGGTGAAAAACTGTTTTTT
>TRBJ2-1|few|TRBV4-3|TRBD1
CASSQDIIGQGVNEQFF
TGCGCCAGCAGCCAAGATATTATTGGACAGGGTGTAAATGAGCAGTTCTTC
>TRBJ2-7|.|TRBV11-2|.
CASSPGGSYEQYF
TGTGCCAGCAGCCCCGGAGGATCCTACGAGCAGTACTTC
>TRBJ1-1|once|TRBV24-1|TRBD1
CATGQGMNTEAFF
TGTGCCACGGGACAGGGGATGAACACTGAAGCTTTCTTT
>TRBJ1-2|.|TRBV27|.
CASSRLGFADYGYTF
TGTGCCAGCAGTCGTCTTGGGTTTGCGGACTATGGCTACACCTTC
>TRBJ2-1|.|TRBV7-2|TRBD2
CASRRGLAGLGEQFF
TGTGCCAGCAGAAGAGGCCTAGCGGGGCTCGGGGAGCAGTTCTTC
>TRBJ2-7|.|TRBV13|TRBD1
CASSSGQDSYEQYF
TGTGCCAGCAGCTCCGGACAGGACTCCTACGAGCAGTACTTC
>TRBJ2-7|.|TRBV4-1|TRBD1
CASSQTQGARYEQYF
TGCGCCAGCAGCCAGACACAGGGGGCGAGGTACGAGCAGTACTTC
>TRBJ2-6|.|TRBV27|TRBD1
CARTDRGLSGANVLTF
TGTGCCAGAACGGACAGGGGGCTTTCTGGGGCCAACGTCCTGACTTTC
>TRBJ1-4|.|TRBV4-1|TRBD1
CASSPGGTGAPFNEKLFF
TGCGCCAGCAGCCCCGGGGGGACAGGGGCACCTTTTAATGAAAAACTGTTTTTT
>TRBJ2-7|.|TRBV9|.
CASSPGLSLYEQYF
TGTGCCAGCAGCCCTGGACTTAGCCTCTACGAGCAGTACTTC
>TRBJ2-7|.|TRBV3-1/TRBV3-2|.
CASSPGSSSYEQYF
TGTGCCAGCAGCCCGGGGAGTAGCTCCTACGAGCAGTACTTC
>TRBJ1-1|few|TRBV4-1|.
CASSRSRAATRPEAFF
TGCGCCAGCAGCCGGTCCAGGGCGGCCACTCGGCCTGAAGCTTTCTTT
>TRBJ1-2|.|TRBV29-1|.
CSVEDQDRAYGYTF
TGCAGCGTTGAAGATCAGGACAGAGCCTATGGCTACACCTTC
>TRBJ1-1|.|TRBV6-5|TRBD1
CASSWGQGVTEAFF
TGTGCCAGCAGCTGGGGACAGGGGGTAACTGAAGCTTTCTTT
>TRBJ1-5|.|TRBV6-2/TRBV6-3|TRBD1
CASSNTRDRDARNQPQHF
TGTGCCAGCAGTAATACTCGGGACAGGGACGCCCGCAATCAGCCCCAGCATTTT
>TRBJ2-5|.|TRBV28|TRBD2
CASSLGGVQETQYF
TGTGCCAGCAGTTTAGGGGGGGTCCAAGAGACCCAGTACTTC
>TRBJ1-4|.|TRBV6-5|TRBD1
CASSNRGLVEKLFF
TGTGCCAGCAGTAACAGGGGGCTGGTTGAAAAACTGTTTTTT
>TRBJ2-7|.|TRBV7-8|.
CASSAQLANPYEQYF
TGTGCCAGCAGCGCCCAATTAGCCAACCCCTACGAGCAGTACTTC
>TRBJ1-2|.|TRBV19|TRBD1
CASQTGFDGYTF
TGTGCCAGTCAGACAGGGTTCGATGGCTACACCTTC
>TRBJ1-2|.|TRBV12-5|TRBD1
CASGEGTAEKNYGYTF
TGTGCTAGTGGGGAAGGGACAGCCGAGAAAAACTATGGCTACACCTTC